This entry is about one TCR beta chain. Its target is unknown. Moderate-to-severe activity, CAS at least 3, NOSPECS at least 4 and duration under 3 months characterized donors with ophthalmopathy. The entry originates in a study of Graves' ophthalmopathy and Graves' hyperthyroidism. Study outcomes and limitations: The model predicted ophthalmopathy progression with about 70% sensitivity and around 72% specificity. Blood was where most expanded thyroid clonotypes above 0.001 frequency also turned up.

Per the germline V gene, CDR1 is SQVTM and CDR2 is ANQGSEA. The CDR3 has 13 residues. V shed 3 bases and J 3 bases; nucleotides not matched to a gene: 4. From RNA, the CDR3 regions of TCR beta chains were amplified and sequenced. Second-round multiplex PCR followed a first-round RT-PCR using HTBI primers. From the multiplex PCR reads, TCRdb called clonotypes with MiXCR, one entry per CDR3 protein. The table shows roughly 700,000 distinct CDR3 sequences, with 40% occurring only once. This chain links TRBV29-1 with TRBJ2-5; 7 bases agree with TRBD1. The source of this sequence is an adult man with Graves' ophthalmopathy. The sample comprised peripheral blood. The CDR3 nucleotides read TGCAGCGTTGACGGTCAGGGGGAAGAGACCCAGTACTTC. Translated, it gives CSVDGQGEETQYF.